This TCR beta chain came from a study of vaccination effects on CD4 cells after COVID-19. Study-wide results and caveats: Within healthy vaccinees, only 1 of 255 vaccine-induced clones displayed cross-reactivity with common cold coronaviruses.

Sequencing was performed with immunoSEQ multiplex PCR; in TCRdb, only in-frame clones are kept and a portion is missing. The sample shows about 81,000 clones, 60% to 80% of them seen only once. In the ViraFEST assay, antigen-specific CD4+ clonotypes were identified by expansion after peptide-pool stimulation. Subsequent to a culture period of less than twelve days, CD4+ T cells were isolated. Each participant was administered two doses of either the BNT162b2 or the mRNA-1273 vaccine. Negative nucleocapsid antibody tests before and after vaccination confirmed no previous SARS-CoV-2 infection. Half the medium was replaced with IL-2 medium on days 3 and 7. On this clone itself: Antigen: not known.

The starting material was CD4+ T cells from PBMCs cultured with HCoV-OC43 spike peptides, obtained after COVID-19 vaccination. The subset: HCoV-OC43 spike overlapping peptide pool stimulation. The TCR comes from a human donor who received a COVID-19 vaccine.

DNA for the CDR3: TGCGCCAGCAGCCCCTGGGACGTCAGGATGAACACTGAAGCTTTCTTT. Translated, it gives CASSPWDVRMNTEAFF. The gene calls are TRBV5-1 and TRBJ1-1; tentatively, D is TRBD1 (5 bases). CDR3 size: 16 residues. From germline, CDR1 is SGHRS and CDR2 YFSETQ. The V gene lost 4 bases and the J gene lost 0 bases, with 16 bases spanning the gap.